This T cell receptor beta chain was recovered during a study of blood T cell repertoires in COVID-19 (TCRdb year 2020). Study-level background: Collaborator samples came from the United States, Italy and Spain and covered acute and convalescent phases of COVID-19. The material from the prospective study consisted of cDNA or gDNA derived from T cells, B-cell-depleted T cells, or PBMCs. The dataset comprised deeply sampled blood TCRbeta repertoires from subjects exposed to, actively infected with, or recovered from COVID-19. The repertoires were made available in a free public database intended to serve as a resource for research on the immune response to SARS-CoV-2. The samples were drawn from two sources: the first 160 participants of the ongoing ImmuneRACE study, and over 1,000 subjects contributed by 6 global collaborators. A de-identified subject ID, COVID-19 status, age in years and sex were almost always included in the sample metadata. Where available, HLA class I and class II types were obtained from metadata supplied by the sample provider rather than from assay-based typing.

Whole blood was collected in K2EDTA tubes by collaborating institutions according to the institutions' own protocols. Collaborator samples were shipped for TCRbeta analysis as frozen whole blood, isolated PBMCs, or DNA extracted from either sample type. Here is what the overall study found, with its caveats: The amount of clinical and demographic metadata varied by source and participant and was provided uncurated.

TCRbeta CDR3 regions were amplified from genomic DNA by means of the immunoSEQ Assay, a bias-controlled multiplex PCR. The original methods were these. Nucleated cell counts per sample were estimated from amplification of reference gene primers within the assay. Sequence reads were collapsed and filtered to measure the absolute abundance of every unique TCRbeta CDR3 rearrangement. Productive Simpson clonality was computed per sample as the square root of Simpson's diversity index over productive rearrangements. Entries here come from immuneACCESS through TCRdb and include only in-frame sequences with V and J called. Some clones fail to appear in such tables; in the studies checked, an unresolved V gene covers under half of the shortfall, and the cause of the remainder is unknown. For V, J and clone size, that table is used; D and trimming come from the DNA. The sample yields about 86,000 clones; 85% were counted once. The ten largest clones capture about 3.4% of the sample.

Germline trimming amounts to 5 bases on V and 7 bases on J, with 8 as the count of junction bases outside the gene matches. CDR1 and CDR2 were assigned from the germline V gene as SGHRS and YFSETQ. The CDR3 has 13 amino acids, counting the end cysteine and phenylalanine. CDR3 DNA is the only sequence kept; it has 39 bases, read in frame from the first base. In the case of this clone: The antigen it binds to is not known. The input lacks base qualities; no much larger clone sits a single base away.

The rearranged chain carries TRBV5-1 and TRBJ2-5, and 7 junction bases match TRBD2. The receptor comes from a man aged 50 to 60 with acute or convalescent COVID-19. Sample: peripheral blood. CDR3 sequence: CASSLGWGGTQYF. In nucleotide form, the sequence is TGCGCCAGCAGTCTCGGCTGGGGGGGGACCCAGTACTTC.